These 8 T cell receptor beta chains were sequenced from one sample in a study of blood T cell repertoires in COVID-19 (dated by TCRdb to about 2020). The protocol used for the library was the immunoSEQ multiplex PCR assay. TCRdb obtained this table from immuneACCESS and retained in-frame rearrangements with V and J assigned. These tables miss some clones; where compared with another copy, unresolved V genes account for less than half of the shortfall, and the remainder is unexplained. This sample gives 90,000 to 150,000 clones in total; 79% of them show up just once. Clones ranked in the top ten supply 3% to 4.5% of the sample. Sequencing was carried out using peripheral blood. The receptors derive from a woman aged 80 or older with acute or convalescent COVID-19.

This chain links TRBV5-8 with TRBJ1-2; maybe TRBD1 (5 bases). V lost 1 base and J lost 1, with 14 bases in between. Germline CDR1 reads SGHTS; CDR2 reads YDEGEE. The CDR3 is 16 residues long. CDR3 DNA sequence: TGTGCCAGCAGCTTGTTCTCAGGGATACATAACTATGGCTACACCTTC. Protein product: CASSLFSGIHNYGYTF.

The chain links TRBV7-2 to TRBJ2-5; 7 bases are shared with TRBD1. V was pared by 0 bases and J by 1 base, with 5 bases of the junction left unmatched. CDR3 length equals 16 residues. Germline CDR1 is SGHTA and CDR2 is FQGNSA. The CDR3 sequence is CASSLAPRQGQETQYF. DNA of the CDR3: TGTGCCAGCAGCTTAGCCCCCCGACAGGGCCAAGAGACCCAGTACTTC.

V is TRBV7-2 and J is TRBJ1-2, with 7 bases that match TRBD1. V was clipped by 2 bases and J by 9 bases; unmatched bases: 12. Germline lookup yields CDR1 SGHTA and CDR2 FQGNSA. This CDR3 contains 15 residues. The CDR3 spells CASSLSTRAGGSYTF. CDR3 nucleotide sequence: TGTGCCAGCAGCTTATCTACCAGGGCAGGGGGAAGCTACACCTTC.

V usage is TRBV7-3 and J usage is TRBJ1-2; 8 nucleotides agree with TRBD1. This CDR3 has 16 residues. V shed 2 bases and J 5 bases; nucleotides not matched to a gene: 10. In germline, CDR1 is SGHTA, CDR2 FQGTGA. The chain's CDR3 is CASSLSGGQAGYGYTF. CDR3 bases: TGTGCCAGCAGCTTATCCGGGGGACAGGCAGGATATGGCTACACCTTC.

V and J are TRBV5-8 and TRBJ2-7, with 7 bases fitting TRBD2. Germline V CDR1 and CDR2: SGHTS, YDEGEE. This CDR3 is 13 amino acids long. After removal of 4 bases from V and 7 bases from J, the junction contained 8 bases not matched to a gene. CDR3 in amino acids: CASSPGLGGEQYF. DNA of the CDR3: TGTGCCAGCAGCCCTGGACTAGGCGGGGAGCAGTACTTC.

The V call is TRBV9, the J call TRBJ2-3; TRBD2 agrees at 7 bases. V lost 0 bases, J lost 0 bases, and 4 bases stayed unmatched. Germline-derived CDR1 and CDR2 are SGDLS and YYNGEE. CDR3 length: 16 amino acids. CDR3 in DNA: TGTGCCAGCAGCGTAGGGGTGGGGGGGAGCACAGATACGCAGTATTTT. It translates to CASSVGVGGSTDTQYF.

This clone was observed a handful of times. The chain links TRBV9 to TRBJ2-1; 8 bases map to TRBD1. The ends lost 4 bases at V and 8 bases at J; junction bases unmatched: 14. The germline V gene encodes CDR1 SGDLS and CDR2 YYNGEE. The CDR3 spans 16 residues. The CDR3 coding sequence is TGTGCCAGCAGCCTGACGACAGGGGCGTCCGCGGATGAGCAGTTCTTC. Translating gives CASSLTTGASADEQFF.

This sequence joins TRBV30 and TRBJ1-6; 7 nucleotides agree with TRBD1. The germline CDR1 and CDR2 sequences are GTSNPN and SVGIG (reference sequence). This CDR3 has 14 amino acids. V was clipped by 1 base and J by 10 bases; unmatched bases: 7. The CDR3 DNA is TGTGCCTGGAGTGAGACAGGGATAAGATCACCCCTCCACTTT. Translation gives CAWSETGIRSPLHF.